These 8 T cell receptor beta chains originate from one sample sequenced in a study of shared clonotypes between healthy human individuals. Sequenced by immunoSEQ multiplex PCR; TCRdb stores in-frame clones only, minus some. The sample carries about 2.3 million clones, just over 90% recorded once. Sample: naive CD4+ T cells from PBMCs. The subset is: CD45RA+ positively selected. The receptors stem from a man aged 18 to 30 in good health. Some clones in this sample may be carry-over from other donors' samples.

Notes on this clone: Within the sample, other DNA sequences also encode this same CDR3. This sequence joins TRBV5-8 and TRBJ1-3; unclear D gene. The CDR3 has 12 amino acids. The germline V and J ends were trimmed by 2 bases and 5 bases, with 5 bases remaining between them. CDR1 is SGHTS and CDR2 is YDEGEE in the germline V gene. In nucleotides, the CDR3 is TGTGCCAGCAGCTTAAAGCGAAACACCATATATTTT. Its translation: CASSLKRNTIYF. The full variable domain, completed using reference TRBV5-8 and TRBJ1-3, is EAGVTQSPTHLIKTRGQQATLRCSPISGHTSVYWYQQALGLGLQFLLWYDEGEERNRGNFPPRFSGRQFPNYSSELNVNALELEDSALYLCASSLKRNTIYFGEGSWLTVV.

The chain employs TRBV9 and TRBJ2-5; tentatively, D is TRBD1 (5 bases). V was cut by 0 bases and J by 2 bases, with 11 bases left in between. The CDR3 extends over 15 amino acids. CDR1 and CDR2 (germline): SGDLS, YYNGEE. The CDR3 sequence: CASSVEGWGQETQYF. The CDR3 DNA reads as TGTGCCAGCAGCGTAGAGGGGTGGGGTCAAGAGACCCAGTACTTC.

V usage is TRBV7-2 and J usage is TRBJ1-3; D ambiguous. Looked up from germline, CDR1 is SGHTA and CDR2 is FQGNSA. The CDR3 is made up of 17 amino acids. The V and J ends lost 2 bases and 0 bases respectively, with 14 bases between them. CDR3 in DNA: TGTGCCAGCAGCTTAACCCCTACAGAGAGCTCTGGAAACACCATATATTTT. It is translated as CASSLTPTESSGNTIYF.

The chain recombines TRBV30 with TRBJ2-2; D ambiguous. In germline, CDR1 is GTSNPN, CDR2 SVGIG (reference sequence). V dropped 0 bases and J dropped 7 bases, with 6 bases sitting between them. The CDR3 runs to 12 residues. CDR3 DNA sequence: TGTGCCTGGAGTGTGGGGTTCGGGGAGCTGTTTTTT. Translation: CAWSVGFGELFF. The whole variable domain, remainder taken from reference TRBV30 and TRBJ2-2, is SQTIHQWPATLVQPVGSPLSLECTVEGTSNPNLYWYRQAAGRGLQLLFYSVGIGQISSEVPQNLSASRPQDRQFILSSKKLLLSDSGFYLCAWSVGFGELFFGEGSRLTVL.

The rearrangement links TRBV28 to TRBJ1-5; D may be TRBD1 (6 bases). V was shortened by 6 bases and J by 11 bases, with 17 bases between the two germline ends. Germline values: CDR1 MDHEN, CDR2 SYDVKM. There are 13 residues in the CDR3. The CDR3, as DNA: TGTGCCAGCAGCACCGGAACAGGGAGGGCCCAGCATTTT. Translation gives CASSTGTGRAQHF.

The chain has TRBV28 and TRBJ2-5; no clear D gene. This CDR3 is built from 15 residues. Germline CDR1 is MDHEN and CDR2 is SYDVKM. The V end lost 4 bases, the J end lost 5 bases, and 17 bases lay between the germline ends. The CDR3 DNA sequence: TGTGCCAGCAGTTCCCGGGCTGCCCTGGGCGAGACCCAGTACTTC. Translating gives CASSSRAALGETQYF. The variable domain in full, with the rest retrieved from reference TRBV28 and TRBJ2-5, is DVKVTQSSRYLVKRTGEKVFLECVQDMDHENMFWYRQDPGLGLRLIYFSYDVKMKEKGDIPEGYSVSREKKERFSLILESASTNQTSMYLCASSSRAALGETQYFGPGTRLLVL.

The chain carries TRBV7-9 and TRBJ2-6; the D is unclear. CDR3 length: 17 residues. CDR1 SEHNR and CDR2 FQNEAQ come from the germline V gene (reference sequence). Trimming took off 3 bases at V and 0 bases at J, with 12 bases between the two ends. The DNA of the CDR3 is TGTGCCAGCAGCTTTGGGTTTTCGGGCTCTGGGGCCAACGTCCTGACTTTC. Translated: CASSFGFSGSGANVLTF.

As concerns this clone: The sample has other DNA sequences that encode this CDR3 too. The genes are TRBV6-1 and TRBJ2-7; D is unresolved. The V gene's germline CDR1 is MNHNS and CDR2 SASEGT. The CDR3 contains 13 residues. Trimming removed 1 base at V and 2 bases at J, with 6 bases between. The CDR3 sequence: CASSEGGPYEQYF. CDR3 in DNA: TGTGCCAGCAGTGAAGGCGGCCCCTACGAGCAGTACTTC.